The 27 T cell receptor beta chains listed next were all sequenced from one sample in a study of identical twins. Via MiXCR, TCRdb re-called the 5' RACE reads, giving one row per CDR3 protein. The sample has roughly 1,500,000 distinct CDR3 sequences, under 35% seen once. Material: cord blood. These receptors were collected from a newborn girl in good health.

This clonotype was counted between two and nine times. CDR3: CASSKDPGAYTQYF. CDR3 in DNA: TGTGCCAGCAGCAAAGATCCGGGGGCATATACGCAGTATTTT. This chain connects TRBV7-2 to TRBJ2-3; the D gene could be TRBD1 or TRBD2 (6 bases each). The CDR3 is made up of 14 amino acids. Germline V lookup: CDR1 SGHTA, CDR2 FQGNSA. V was shortened by 5 bases and J by 7 bases, with 16 bases between the two germline ends.

This clonotype was seen a few times. The rearrangement uses TRBV5-5 and TRBJ2-3; D unclear. From germline, CDR1 is SGHKS and CDR2 YYEKEE (reference sequence). CDR3 length: 15 amino acids. V gave up 4 bases and J gave up 2 bases, with 14 bases separating them. The CDR3 sequence is CASSPGAAPTDTQYF. In DNA, the CDR3 is TGTGCCAGCAGCCCCGGTGCAGCGCCCACAGATACGCAGTATTTT. The complete variable domain, with remaining parts taken from reference TRBV5-5 and TRBJ2-3, reads DAGVTQSPTHLIKTRGQQVTLRCSPISGHKSVSWYQQVLGQGPQFIFQYYEKEERGRGNFPDRFSARQFPNYSSELNVNALLLGDSALYLCASSPGAAPTDTQYFGPGTRLTVL.

This clonotype was detected a few times. The chain has TRBV5-1 and TRBJ1-1, with TRBD1 identical over 9 bases. Losses at the gene ends were 0 bases for V and 6 bases for J; bases not matched to a gene: 9. This CDR3 spans 16 amino acids. Germline lookup yields CDR1 SGHRS and CDR2 YFSETQ. For the CDR3, the DNA is TGCGCCAGCAGCTTGGTGGGTTCGGGACAGGGTCCTGAAGCTTTCTTT. This encodes CASSLVGSGQGPEAFF.

Only a few counts were recorded for this clonotype. The chain combines TRBV7-6 with TRBJ2-7; D remains ambiguous. This CDR3 comprises 9 residues. V was trimmed by 11 bases and J by 3 bases, leaving 5 bases between them. Germline CDR1 reads SGHVS; CDR2 reads FNYEAQ. CDR3 nucleotide sequence: TGTGCCCCAGACTACGAGCAGTACTTC. It is translated as CAPDYEQYF.

This clonotype was detected a few times. The V and J genes are TRBV19 and TRBJ2-5, with 7 bases lining up with TRBD1. CDR3 length equals 12 residues. Germline loops: CDR1 LNHDA, CDR2 SQIVND (reference sequence). With V trimmed by 5 bases and J by 12 bases, 9 bases remained unmatched. This CDR3 is CASSLKGGQEYF. The CDR3 DNA reads as TGTGCCAGTAGTCTCAAGGGTGGACAGGAGTACTTC.

In this sample, this clonotype turned up a few times. The chain recombines TRBV10-3 with TRBJ2-7, with 8 nucleotides matching TRBD1. The V and J ends lost 2 bases and 2 bases, in that order; junction bases with no gene match: 5. The length of the CDR3 is 15 residues. In germline, CDR1 is ENHRY, CDR2 SYGVKD. CDR3 nucleotides: TGTGCCATCAGTGAGCCGGACAGGGCTACCTACGAGCAGTACTTC. Amino acids: CAISEPDRATYEQYF.

This clonotype showed up just a few times. The J gene is TRBJ1-2, the V gene TRBV5-1; D is ambiguous. This CDR3 has 14 residues. The V and J ends lost 1 base and 4 bases respectively, with 11 bases between them. Germline loops: CDR1 SGHRS, CDR2 YFSETQ. The DNA for the CDR3 is TGCGCCAGCAGCTTGTATCGGGATACCTATGGCTACACCTTC. Protein: CASSLYRDTYGYTF.

The chain carries TRBV20-1 and TRBJ2-5; D is perhaps TRBD1 (6 bases). The J call may be wrong; the DNA end is better matched by TRBJ2-7. Germline assignment: CDR1 DFQATT and CDR2 SNEGSKA (reference sequence). The CDR3 contains 14 residues. The chain's CDR3 is CSARARDTYIEQYF. The CDR3, as DNA: TGCAGTGCTAGAGCTCGGGACACCTATATCGAGCAGTACTTC.

This sequence joins TRBV5-5 and TRBJ1-1, with 7 bases aligning to TRBD1. Germline V CDR1 and CDR2: SGHKS, YYEKEE (reference sequence). The CDR3 contains 16 residues. Germline trimming cut 4 bases from V and 1 base from J; bases unmatched to any gene: 10. The CDR3 nucleotides are TGTGCCAGCAGCACCCACCCGACAGGGCCGAACACTGAAGCTTTCTTT. It codes for CASSTHPTGPNTEAFF. Variable domain in full (rest from reference TRBV5-5 and TRBJ1-1): DAGVTQSPTHLIKTRGQQVTLRCSPISGHKSVSWYQQVLGQGPQFIFQYYEKEERGRGNFPDRFSARQFPNYSSELNVNALLLGDSALYLCASSTHPTGPNTEAFFGQGTRLTVV.

The chain combines TRBV20-1 with TRBJ2-2; TRBD2 matches at 9 bases. CDR1 DFQATT and CDR2 SNEGSKA come from the germline V gene (reference sequence). The J segment lost 0 bases and the V segment lost 3 bases, leaving 8 bases of the junction unmatched. This CDR3 is built from 17 residues. The CDR3 spells CSASYLAGTSNTGELFF. The CDR3 DNA follows: TGCAGTGCTAGCTATCTAGCGGGAACCTCGAACACCGGGGAGCTGTTTTTT.

The sample holds a few counts of this clonotype. The chain is built from TRBV12-3 or TRBV12-4 and TRBJ1-1; TRBD1 matches 8 bases. The V and J ends lost 1 base and 10 bases, in that order; junction bases with no gene match: 5. The CDR3 covers 13 residues. As DNA, the CDR3 is TGTGCCAGCAGTTTAGAGAGGACAGGGCGAGCTTTCTTT. This translates into CASSLERTGRAFF.

This chain joins TRBV3-1 and TRBJ2-7; maybe TRBD1 (6 bases). The CDR3 is 15 residues long. Trimming took off 4 bases at V and 4 bases at J, with 17 bases between the two ends. The germline V gene has CDR1 LGHDT and CDR2 YNNKEL (reference sequence). In DNA form, the CDR3 reads TGTGCCAGCAGCCCAAATGGACAGCGAAGATACGAGCAGTACTTC. Translating gives CASSPNGQRRYEQYF.

This clonotype was observed a few times. The chain's CDR3 is CASSTGMGYNEQFF. CDR3 nucleotide sequence: TGTGCCAGCAGCACGGGGATGGGGTACAATGAGCAGTTCTTC. The gene calls are TRBV27 and TRBJ2-1; possibly TRBD2 for D (5 bases). Germline V gene data show CDR1 as MNHEY and CDR2 as SMNVEV (reference sequence). Between the trimmed V and J ends, which lost 6 bases and 4 bases, there was a span of 13 bases. The CDR3 spans 14 residues.

The chain carries TRBV24-1 and TRBJ1-2, with D hard to call. Per the germline V gene, CDR1 is KGHDR and CDR2 is SFDVKD. Trimming removed 2 bases from V and 8 bases from J, with 14 bases in between. This CDR3 is built from 14 residues. The CDR3 DNA reads TGTGCCACCAGTGATTGGAAAATAGGGTACGGCTACACCTTC. This codes for CATSDWKIGYGYTF.

The chain joins TRBV2 to TRBJ2-1; 8 bases are shared with TRBD2. This CDR3 is built from 17 residues. V was clipped by 6 bases and J by 2 bases; unmatched bases: 12. CDR1 SNHLY and CDR2 FYNNEI come from the germline V gene. CDR3 DNA: TGTGCCAGCAGGCCCGGCTCCCCTAGCGGGCCCTACAATGAGCAGTTCTTC. Amino acid sequence: CASRPGSPSGPYNEQFF.

About this clonotype itself: A much larger clone differs by one base, so this may be a read error. The V gene is TRBV12-3 or TRBV12-4, the J gene TRBJ2-3, with D tentatively TRBD2 (5 bases). The CDR3 runs to 14 residues. Trimming stripped 5 bases from V and 4 bases from J, with 13 bases between. The CDR3, as DNA: TGTGCCAGCAGTCCGGGCGCGGGCGCAGATACGCAGTATTTT. Translated: CASSPGAGADTQYF.

The sample holds a few counts of this clonotype. The rearrangement links TRBV20-1 to TRBJ2-1, with TRBD2 matching 7 bases. Germline V lookup: CDR1 DFQATT, CDR2 SNEGSKA (reference sequence). Trimming cost V 0 bases and J 2 bases; bases outside gene matches: 4. This CDR3 region has 15 residues. For the CDR3, the DNA is TGCAGTGCTAGAGATTGGGGGGGGACCTACAATGAGCAGTTCTTC. It is translated as CSARDWGGTYNEQFF.

This clonotype was recorded a few times. The rearrangement links TRBV28 to TRBJ2-7, with 11 positions matching TRBD2. V trimming: 3 bases; J trimming: 4 bases; junction bases outside the gene matches: 8. Germline lookup yields CDR1 MDHEN and CDR2 SYDVKM. The CDR3 has 16 amino acids. The CDR3 protein is CASSFGLAGPSYEQYF. The CDR3 DNA is TGTGCCAGCAGTTTTGGACTAGCGGGCCCTTCGTACGAGCAGTACTTC. Based on the CDR3 plus reference TRBV28 and TRBJ2-7, the full variable domain is DVKVTQSSRYLVKRTGEKVFLECVQDMDHENMFWYRQDPGLGLRLIYFSYDVKMKEKGDIPEGYSVSREKKERFSLILESASTNQTSMYLCASSFGLAGPSYEQYFGPGTRLTVT.

This clonotype has only a few counts. The gene calls are TRBV5-1 and TRBJ2-3; weak D call: TRBD2 (5 bases). V lost 0 bases and J lost 3, with 8 bases in between. In germline, CDR1 is SGHRS, CDR2 YFSETQ. CDR3 size: 14 residues. This CDR3 reads CASSLAEGTDTQYF. CDR3 DNA: TGCGCCAGCAGCTTGGCCGAGGGAACAGATACGCAGTATTTT.

In regard to this clonotype: This could be a read error, since a much larger clone is one nucleotide away. The chain has TRBV12-3 or TRBV12-4 and TRBJ2-5, with D perhaps TRBD1 (6 bases). The CDR3 runs to 11 residues. This chain's CDR3 is CASWGQDTQYF. The CDR3 coding sequence is TGTGCCAGCTGGGGACAAGATACCCAGTACTTC.

This clonotype has just a few counts. V gene TRBV24-1 combines with J gene TRBJ2-1, with 9 bases lining up with TRBD1. The V and J ends lost 5 bases and 1 base, in that order; junction bases with no gene match: 5. The length of the CDR3 is 16 residues. The V gene's germline CDR1 is KGHDR and CDR2 SFDVKD. This chain's CDR3 is CATSGTGTGSYNEQFF. CDR3 nucleotide sequence: TGTGCCACCAGTGGGACCGGGACAGGGTCCTACAATGAGCAGTTCTTC.

This clonotype turned up a few times. The chain combines TRBV13 with TRBJ1-6; D may be TRBD1 (5 bases). CDR3 length: 15 amino acids. V dropped 5 bases and J dropped 6 bases, with 14 bases sitting between them. CDR1 is PRHDT and CDR2 is FYEKMQ in the germline V gene (reference sequence). CDR3 residues: CASSQGRFPNSPLHF. As DNA, the CDR3 is TGTGCCAGCAGCCAGGGCAGGTTCCCTAATTCACCCCTCCACTTT.

The chain carries TRBV29-1 and TRBJ2-2; no clear D gene. CDR1 is SQVTM and CDR2 is ANQGSEA in the germline V gene. Trimming took 3 bases from V and 4 from J, leaving 9 bases between them. This CDR3 is built from 13 residues. CDR3 amino acids: CSVEGFGTGELFF. DNA for the CDR3: TGCAGCGTTGAGGGGTTTGGCACCGGGGAGCTGTTTTTT.

J is TRBJ1-6 and V is TRBV29-1; 7 positions agree with TRBD1. Trimming took 4 bases from V and 3 from J; bases not matched to a gene: 6. The CDR3 covers 15 residues. Germline V lookup: CDR1 SQVTM, CDR2 ANQGSEA. Written as DNA, the CDR3 is TGCAGCGTTGTCGAAAGGGGGCGCTATAATTCACCCCTCCACTTT. This codes for CSVVERGRYNSPLHF.

To note about this clonotype: A single base separates this from a much larger clone, so it may be a read error. The chain has TRBV7-2 and TRBJ2-4; TRBD1 aligns across 7 bases. The germline gives CDR1 SGHTA, CDR2 FQGNSA. There are 16 residues in the CDR3. The CDR3 DNA is TGTGCCAGCAGCTCGACAGGGACCAGAGCCAAAAGCATTCAGTACTTC. Encoded protein: CASSSTGTRAKSIQYF.

The rearrangement joins TRBV13 to TRBJ2-3, with TRBD2 matching 12 bases. Germline CDR1 reads PRHDT; CDR2 reads FYEKMQ (reference sequence). V trimming: 4 bases; J trimming: 2 bases; junction bases outside the gene matches: 7. This CDR3 has 17 residues. For the CDR3, the DNA is TGTGCCAGCAGCTCGACCCGACTAGCGGGGGCCACAGATACGCAGTATTTT. It encodes CASSSTRLAGATDTQYF.

V and J are TRBV20-1 and TRBJ1-2, with 8 bases matching TRBD1. V was clipped by 5 bases and J by 12 bases; unmatched bases: 8. Germline lookup yields CDR1 DFQATT and CDR2 SNEGSKA (reference sequence). The CDR3 runs to 11 residues. CDR3 sequence (DNA): TGCAGTGCTGGCCGGACAGGGCCTAACACCTTC. Its translation: CSAGRTGPNTF.